A single sample gave rise to the 17 T cell receptor beta chains below, sequenced in a study of T cells expressing NK-cell markers. TCRdb re-called the 5' RACE reads and catalogs CDR3 proteins one per entry, DNA excluded. This table lists 500,000 to 700,000 distinct CDR3 sequences. Sequencing used blood T cells: a sorted CD56 or NKG2C T cell subset, CD4+ or CD8+ T cells, or bulk PBMC T cells (not recorded which). The receptors were gathered from a man between 18 and 29 years old in good health.

The CDR3 loop is CASSYTIAGGPYEQYF. V gene TRBV6-5 combines with J gene TRBJ2-7; TCRdb returns TRBD2, unconfirmable since there is no DNA. This CDR3 is 16 amino acids long. Germline V lookup: CDR1 MNHEY, CDR2 SVGAGI.

This chain connects TRBV7-2 to TRBJ2-5; there is no DNA to check the TCRdb D call of TRBD2. The CDR3 totals 15 residues. CDR1 is SGHTA and CDR2 is FQGNSA in the germline V gene. CDR3 region: CASSRTSGSVETQYF.

The V and J genes are TRBV6-5 and TRBJ2-7; TCRdb selects TRBD2, and the lack of DNA leaves this call unchecked. From germline, CDR1 is MNHEY and CDR2 SVGAGI. This CDR3 comprises 14 residues. The chain's CDR3 is CASSYGTSFYEQYF.

V and J are TRBV12-3 or TRBV12-4 and TRBJ2-2. This CDR3 has 17 amino acids. The CDR3 region is CASSFKGHTLNTGELFF.

This rearrangement joins TRBV5-1 to TRBJ2-2. Germline V CDR1 and CDR2: SGHRS, YFSETQ. The CDR3 totals 15 residues. CDR3 sequence: CASSYGLAGNGELFF.

The CDR3 region is CASSPGTEMNTEAFF. This chain connects TRBV11-2 to TRBJ1-1; the TCRdb call, TRBD1, lacks DNA for checking. The CDR3 has 15 amino acids. CDR1 SGHAT and CDR2 FQNNGV come from the germline V gene. The entire variable domain, with the rest obtained from reference TRBV11-2 and TRBJ1-1, is as follows: EAGVAQSPRYKIIEKRQSVAFWCNPISGHATLYWYQQILGQGPKLLIQFQNNGVVDDSQLPKDRFSAERLKGVDSTLKIQPAKLEDSAVYLCASSPGTEMNTEAFFGQGTRLTVV.

This chain joins TRBV7-8 and TRBJ1-1. Looked up from germline, CDR1 is SGHVS and CDR2 is FQNEAQ. This CDR3 contains 12 residues. The CDR3 region is CASSLSRAGAFF.

The chain uses TRBV12-3 or TRBV12-4 and TRBJ2-7; TCRdb proposes TRBD1, but this gene call is untestable without DNA. The CDR3 totals 17 residues. This CDR3 reads CASSQPTGRGGTYEQYF.

V is TRBV27 and J is TRBJ2-1. The V gene's germline CDR1 is MNHEY and CDR2 SMNVEV (reference sequence). The CDR3 has 14 amino acids. This chain's CDR3 is CASSARWSDNEQFF.

V gene TRBV6-2 or TRBV6-3 combines with J gene TRBJ2-3. Germline CDR1 reads MNHEY; CDR2 reads SVGEGT. The CDR3 is 16 amino acids. The CDR3 region is CASSYSSLGGTDTQYF.

The chain combines TRBV7-3 with TRBJ2-7; the TRBD2 assignment by TCRdb is unverifiable without DNA. Germline V gives CDR1 SGHTA, CDR2 FQGTGA. This CDR3 comprises 13 residues. CDR3 in amino acids: CASSMGPVDEQYF.

CDR3: CSARGYGGTTHYEQYF. V and J are TRBV20-1 and TRBJ2-7; TCRdb picks TRBD2, but there is no DNA to check that call. The germline V gene encodes CDR1 DFQATT and CDR2 SNEGSKA (reference sequence). This CDR3 contains 16 residues.

The chain has TRBV12-3 or TRBV12-4 and TRBJ1-5. The CDR3 contains 13 residues. This CDR3 is CASSLSGNQPQHF.

The chain has TRBV12-3 or TRBV12-4 and TRBJ2-5; TCRdb designates TRBD1, a call that cannot be tested without DNA. The CDR3 is 16 amino acids. The CDR3 loop is CASSLVGTGVGETQYF.

V gene TRBV6-5 combines with J gene TRBJ2-1; TCRdb gives TRBD1 as the D gene, but with no DNA this cannot be confirmed. Germline V CDR1 and CDR2: MNHEY, SVGAGI. The CDR3 length is 13 residues. This chain's CDR3 is CASSYRSRHEQFF.

This chain connects TRBV12-3 or TRBV12-4 to TRBJ1-1. The CDR3 covers 15 residues. The chain's CDR3 is CASSLGGMGNTEAFF.

The V and J genes are TRBV20-1 and TRBJ2-1; absent DNA, TCRdb's TRBD2 call cannot be checked. CDR3 length: 13 residues. The germline CDR1 and CDR2 sequences are DFQATT and SNEGSKA (reference sequence). CDR3 region: CSEGSSGTNEQFF.